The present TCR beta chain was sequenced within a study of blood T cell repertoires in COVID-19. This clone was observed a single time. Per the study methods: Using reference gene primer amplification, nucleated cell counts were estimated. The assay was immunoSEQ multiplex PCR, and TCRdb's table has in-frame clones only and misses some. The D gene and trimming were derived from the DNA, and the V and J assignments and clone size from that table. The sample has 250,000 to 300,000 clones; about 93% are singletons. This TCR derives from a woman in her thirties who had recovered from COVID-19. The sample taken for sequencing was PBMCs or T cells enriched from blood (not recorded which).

CDR3 sequence (DNA): TGTGCCAGCAGTTACTCCAGGGTTAATCAGCCCCAGCATTTT. This encodes CASSYSRVNQPQHF. V is TRBV6-2 or TRBV6-3 and J is TRBJ1-5; maybe TRBD1 (5 bases). CDR1 and CDR2 (germline): MNHEY, SVGEGT. V was pared by 0 bases and J by 4 bases, with 7 bases between. The CDR3 is made up of 14 amino acids.